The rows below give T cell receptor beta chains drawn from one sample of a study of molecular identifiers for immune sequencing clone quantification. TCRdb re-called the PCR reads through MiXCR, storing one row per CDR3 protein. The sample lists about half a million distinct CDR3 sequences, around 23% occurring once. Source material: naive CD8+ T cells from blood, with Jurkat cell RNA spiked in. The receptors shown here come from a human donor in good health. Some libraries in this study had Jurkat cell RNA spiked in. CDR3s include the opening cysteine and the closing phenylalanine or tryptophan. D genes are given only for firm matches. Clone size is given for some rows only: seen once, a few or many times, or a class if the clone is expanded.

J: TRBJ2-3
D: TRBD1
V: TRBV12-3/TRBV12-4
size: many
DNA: TGTGCCAGCAGTTTTGAGGGGGCCGGCACAGATACGCAGTATTTT
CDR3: CASSFEGAGTDTQYF

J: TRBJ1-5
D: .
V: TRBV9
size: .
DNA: TGTGCCAGCAGCGTAGTGGGGGCCCCTCGGGATCAGCCCCAGCATTTT
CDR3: CASSVVGAPRDQPQHF

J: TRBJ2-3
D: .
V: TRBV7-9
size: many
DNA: TGTGCCAGCAGCCGATTCAACAAGGGGCCCCTGGTTTCAGATACGCAGTATTTT
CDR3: CASSRFNKGPLVSDTQYF

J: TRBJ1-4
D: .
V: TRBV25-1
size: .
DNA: TGTGCCAGCAGTCCTCTGGACGGGCGCTATGAAAAACTGTTTTTT
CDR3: CASSPLDGRYEKLFF

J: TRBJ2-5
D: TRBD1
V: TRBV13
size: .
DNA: TGTGCCAGCAGCTCAGACAGGGGCCAAGAGACCCAGTACTTC
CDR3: CASSSDRGQETQYF

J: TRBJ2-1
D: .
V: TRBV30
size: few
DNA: TGTGCCTGGAGTGTTTTAAGCAATGAGCAGTTCTTC
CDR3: CAWSVLSNEQFF

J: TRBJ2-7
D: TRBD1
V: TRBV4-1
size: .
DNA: TGCGCCAGCAGCCAAGATCAGGGACAGGGAAACTACGAGCAGTACTTC
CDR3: CASSQDQGQGNYEQYF

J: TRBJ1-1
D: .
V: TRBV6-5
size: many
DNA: TGTGCCAGCAGTTACTCGAGGGCGAACACTGAAGCTTTCTTT
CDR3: CASSYSRANTEAFF

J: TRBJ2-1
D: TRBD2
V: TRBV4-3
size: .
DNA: TGCGCCAGCAGCGATAGCGGGAACTCCTACAATGAGCAGTTCTTC
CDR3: CASSDSGNSYNEQFF

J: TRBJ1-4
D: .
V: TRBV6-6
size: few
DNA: TGTGCCAGCAGCCAACGCGAGACGGGGGATGAAAAACTGTTTTTT
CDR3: CASSQRETGDEKLFF

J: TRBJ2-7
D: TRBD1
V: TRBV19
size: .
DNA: TGTGCCAGTTCACCCGCCGGGACAGCTGCCTACGAGCAGTACTTC
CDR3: CASSPAGTAAYEQYF

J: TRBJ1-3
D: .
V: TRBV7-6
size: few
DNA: TGTGCCAGCAGCTTAGGTCTGGCGGGAACTGGAAACACCATATATTTT
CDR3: CASSLGLAGTGNTIYF

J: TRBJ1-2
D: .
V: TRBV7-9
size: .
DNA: TGTGCCAGCAGCCCCAAGGACAGATACATCTCTTATGGCTACACCTTC
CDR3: CASSPKDRYISYGYTF

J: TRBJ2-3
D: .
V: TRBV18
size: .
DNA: TGTGCCAGCTCACCCGGGAGCACAAATACGCAGTATTTT
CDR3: CASSPGSTNTQYF

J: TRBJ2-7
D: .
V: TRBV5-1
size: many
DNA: TGCGCCAGCAGCTTGGGACAGAGATACGAGCAGTACTTC
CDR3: CASSLGQRYEQYF

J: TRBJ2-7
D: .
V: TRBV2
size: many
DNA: TGTGCCAGCAGTGAGTCAGGGCCAAGCTCCTACGAGCAGTACTTC
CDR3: CASSESGPSSYEQYF

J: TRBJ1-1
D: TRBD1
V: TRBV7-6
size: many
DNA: TGTGCCAGCAGCATAGGGACAGGTACCACTGAAGCTTTCTTT
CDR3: CASSIGTGTTEAFF

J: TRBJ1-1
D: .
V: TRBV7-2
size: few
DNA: TGTGCCAGCACCTCTCTTGGGGTCATGAACACTGAAGCTTTCTTT
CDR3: CASTSLGVMNTEAFF

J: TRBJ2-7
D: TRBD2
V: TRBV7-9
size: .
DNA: TGTGCCAGCAGCTTCCCCGGGACTACGGACGAGCAGTACTTC
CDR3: CASSFPGTTDEQYF

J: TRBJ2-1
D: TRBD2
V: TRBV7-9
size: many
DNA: TGTGCCAGCAGCTTAGTGGCGGGAGGGCCGCAGAATGAGCAGTTCTTC
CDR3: CASSLVAGGPQNEQFF

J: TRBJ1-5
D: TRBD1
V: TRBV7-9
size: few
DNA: TGTGCCAGCGGACAGGGGAACGATCAGCCCCAGCATTTT
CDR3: CASGQGNDQPQHF

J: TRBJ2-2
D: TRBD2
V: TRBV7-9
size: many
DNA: TGTGCCAGCATCCTCGGGGGACTAGCCGAAACCGGGGAGCTGTTTTTT
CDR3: CASILGGLAETGELFF

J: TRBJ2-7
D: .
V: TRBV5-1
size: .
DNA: TGCGCCAGCAGCTTGGAGTCTAGCGAGGTCCACGAGCAGTACTTC
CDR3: CASSLESSEVHEQYF